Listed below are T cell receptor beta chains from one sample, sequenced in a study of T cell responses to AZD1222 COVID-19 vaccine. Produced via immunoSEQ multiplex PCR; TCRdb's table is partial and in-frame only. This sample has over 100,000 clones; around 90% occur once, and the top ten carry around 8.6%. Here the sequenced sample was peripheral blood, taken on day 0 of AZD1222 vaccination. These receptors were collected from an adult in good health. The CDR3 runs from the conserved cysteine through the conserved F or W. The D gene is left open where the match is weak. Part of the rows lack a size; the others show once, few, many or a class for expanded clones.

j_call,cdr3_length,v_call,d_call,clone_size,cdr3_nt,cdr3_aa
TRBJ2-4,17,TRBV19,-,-,TGTGCCAGTAGTATATTGTACGGGGGGCGGGCCAAAAACATTCAGTACTTC,CASSILYGGRAKNIQYF
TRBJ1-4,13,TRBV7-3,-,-,TGTGCCAGCAGCCAGGGAGCAGATGAAAAACTGTTTTTT,CASSQGADEKLFF
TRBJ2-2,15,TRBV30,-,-,TGTGCCTGGAGTGTATTGTTACGCAACACCGGGGAGCTGTTTTTT,CAWSVLLRNTGELFF
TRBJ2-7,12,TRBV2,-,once,TGTGCCAGCAGTCAACAGGGTTACGAGCAGTACTTC,CASSQQGYEQYF
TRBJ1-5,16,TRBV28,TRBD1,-,TGTGCCAGCAGTCAGGGGGCCGGGAGGTTGAATCAGCCCCAGCATTTT,CASSQGAGRLNQPQHF
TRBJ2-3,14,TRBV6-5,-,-,TGTGCCAGCAGCCGACAGGATTTCACAGATACGCAGTATTTT,CASSRQDFTDTQYF
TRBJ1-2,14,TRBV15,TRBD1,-,TGTGCCACCAGCAGGAACAGGGGTAGCGATGGCTACACCTTC,CATSRNRGSDGYTF
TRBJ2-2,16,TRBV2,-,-,TGTGCCAGCGGGATGAGGAGAGGGGAACCGACCGGGGAGCTGTTTTTT,CASGMRRGEPTGELFF
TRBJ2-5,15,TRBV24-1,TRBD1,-,TGTGCCACCAGTGACCCCCAGGGGGCTGGAGAGACCCAGTACTTC,CATSDPQGAGETQYF
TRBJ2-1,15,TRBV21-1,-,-,TGTGCCAGCAGCAAAGCCCTGGACCCATACAATGAGCAGTTCTTC,CASSKALDPYNEQFF
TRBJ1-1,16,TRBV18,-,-,TGTGCCAGCTCACCAGCCAGGGCTGATGTGAACACTGAAGCTTTCTTT,CASSPARADVNTEAFF
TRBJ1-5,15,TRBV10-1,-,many,TGCGCCAGCAGTGAAAGGCCTTATAGCAATCAGCCCCAGCATTTT,CASSERPYSNQPQHF
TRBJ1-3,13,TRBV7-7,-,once,TGTGCTAGCAGCCCACGGTCTGGAAACACCATATATTTT,CASSPRSGNTIYF
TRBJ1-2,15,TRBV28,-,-,TGTGCCAGCAGTAGGAGGCTGGGGTCTAACTATGGCTACACCTTC,CASSRRLGSNYGYTF
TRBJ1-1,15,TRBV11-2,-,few,TGTGCCAGCAGCTTAGATGGGACATCACTGACTGAAGCTTTCTTT,CASSLDGTSLTEAFF
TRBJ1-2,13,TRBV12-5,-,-,TGTGCTAGTGGTTTGGACGGGTTGTATGGCTACACCTTC,CASGLDGLYGYTF
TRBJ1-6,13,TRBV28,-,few,TGTGCCAGCACTAGGCAGTATAATTCACCCCTCCACTTT,CASTRQYNSPLHF
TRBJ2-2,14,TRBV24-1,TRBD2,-,TGTGCCACCCGGGGGGGTGGTCTCACCGGGGAGCTGTTTTTT,CATRGGGLTGELFF
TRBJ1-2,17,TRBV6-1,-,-,TGTGCCAGCAGTAAAGGACAGCGAGCCCGATTTAACTATGGCTACACCTTC,CASSKGQRARFNYGYTF
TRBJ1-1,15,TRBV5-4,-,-,TGTGCCAGCAGCTACCTTTTGGGGGGGAACACTGAAGCTTTCTTT,CASSYLLGGNTEAFF
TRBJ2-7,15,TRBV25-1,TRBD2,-,TGTGCCAGCAGTGACGCGGGAGGTTCCTCCTACGAGCAGTACTTC,CASSDAGGSSYEQYF
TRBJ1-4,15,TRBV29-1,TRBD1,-,TGCAGCGCTCATGACGGACAGGACGATGGGGAAAAACTGTTTTTT,CSAHDGQDDGEKLFF
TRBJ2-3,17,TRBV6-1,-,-,TGTGCCAGCAGTGAAGATGTCAGGGGTGTTGGTACAGATACGCAGTATTTT,CASSEDVRGVGTDTQYF
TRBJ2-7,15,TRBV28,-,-,TGTGCCAGCAACCAGCAAGGTAAGGCAAGGGGGGGGCAGTACTTC,CASNQQGKARGGQYF
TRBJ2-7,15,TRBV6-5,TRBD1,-,TGTGCCAGCAGGGACCCGGGACAGGGTTCCTACGAGCAGTACTTC,CASRDPGQGSYEQYF
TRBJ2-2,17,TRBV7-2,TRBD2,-,TGTGCCAGCAGCTTAGTTAGAGGACTAGCGAACACCGGGGAGCTGTTTTTT,CASSLVRGLANTGELFF
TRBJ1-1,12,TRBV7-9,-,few,TGTGCCGGCCATAGGGTTAACACTGAAGCTTTCTTT,CAGHRVNTEAFF
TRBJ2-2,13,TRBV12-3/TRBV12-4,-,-,TGTGCCAGCAGTTTACGGTACACCGGGGAGCTGTTTTTT,CASSLRYTGELFF
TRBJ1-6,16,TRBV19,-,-,TGTGCCAGTAGTATAACGCGGAGCTCCTATAATTCACCCCTCCACTTT,CASSITRSSYNSPLHF
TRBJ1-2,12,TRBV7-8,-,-,TGTGCCAGCAGCTGGGGCAGCTACGGCTACACCTTC,CASSWGSYGYTF